These 9 T cell receptor beta chains came from one sample sequenced in a study of spatial heterogeneity in lung cancer. TCRdb re-analysed the 5' RACE reads in MiXCR, keeping a single row per CDR3 protein. The table shows about 120,000 distinct CDR3 sequences, with 10% to 15% occurring only once. Time point: blood at routine non-recurrence follow-up after resection. Whole RNA came from tumor, nontumor lung or frozen PBMC and was sequenced without being sorted. The source was PBMCs, collected at follow-up. Every receptor here comes from a male donor with early-stage non-small cell lung cancer.

Only one count was recorded for this clonotype. This chain links TRBV11-2 with TRBJ2-7; 11 nucleotides agree with TRBD1. CDR3 length: 15 residues. Germline values: CDR1 SGHAT, CDR2 FQNNGV. After removal of 2 bases from V and 5 bases from J, the junction contained 5 bases not matched to a gene. The CDR3, as DNA: TGTGCCAGCAGCTTACAAGGACAGGGGGCAGACGAGCAGTACTTC. It is translated as CASSLQGQGADEQYF.

This clonotype was detected many times. The rearrangement joins TRBV15 to TRBJ1-2, with 11 bases that match TRBD1. Germline-derived CDR1 and CDR2 are LNHNV and YYDKDF (reference sequence). Trimming took 1 base from V and 6 from J; bases not matched to a gene: 4. The CDR3 contains 15 residues. DNA of the CDR3: TGTGCCACCAGCAGAGGGACAGGGGGCATTAATGGCTACACCTTC. As protein: CATSRGTGGINGYTF.

This clonotype has ten or more counts. The J gene is TRBJ2-3, the V gene TRBV11-2; D is possibly TRBD1 or TRBD2 (5 bases each). This CDR3 is built from 15 residues. Germline CDR1 is SGHAT and CDR2 is FQNNGV. The germline V and J ends were trimmed by 2 bases and 0 bases, with 9 bases remaining between them. The CDR3 is CASSLTGASTDTQYF. Written as DNA, the CDR3 is TGTGCCAGCAGCTTAACCGGGGCTAGCACAGATACGCAGTATTTT.

This clonotype appeared a few times. The V call is TRBV5-1, the J call TRBJ1-1; perhaps TRBD1 as D (6 bases). Per germline, CDR1 SGHRS and CDR2 YFSETQ. This CDR3 is 15 amino acids long. V was trimmed by 2 bases and J by 0 bases, leaving 11 bases between them. The CDR3 DNA is TGCGCCAGCAGCTTTGGGGGCACTATGAACACTGAAGCTTTCTTT. As protein: CASSFGGTMNTEAFF. The whole variable domain, remainder taken from reference TRBV5-1 and TRBJ1-1, is KAGVTQTPRYLIKTRGQQVTLSCSPISGHRSVSWYQQTPGQGLQFLFEYFSETQRNKGNFPGRFSGRQFSNSRSEMNVSTLELGDSALYLCASSFGGTMNTEAFFGQGTRLTVV.

This rearrangement joins TRBV18 to TRBJ1-2, with D uncertain. Trimming took off 4 bases at V and 5 bases at J, with 14 bases between the two ends. The germline V gene has CDR1 KGHSH and CDR2 LQKENI. The CDR3 has 14 residues. The CDR3 bases are TGTGCCAGCTCACTACCCGGGCTTACTTATGGCTACACCTTC. Residues: CASSLPGLTYGYTF.

This clonotype was recorded many times. The V and J genes are TRBV28 and TRBJ1-3, with 9 bases lining up with TRBD1. Germline V lookup: CDR1 MDHEN, CDR2 SYDVKM. CDR3 size: 16 residues. Trimming took 4 bases from V and 2 from J; bases not matched to a gene: 6. The CDR3 region has the DNA TGTGCCAGCAGTTCGGGACAGGGAGGTGCTGGAAACACCATATATTTT. It encodes CASSSGQGGAGNTIYF.

This clonotype has at least ten counts. This chain connects TRBV20-1 to TRBJ1-3; D not resolved. The CDR3 consists of 13 residues. V gave up 4 bases and J gave up 0 bases, with 7 bases separating them. CDR1 is DFQATT, CDR2 SNEGSKA, per germline (reference sequence). The CDR3 DNA reads TGCAGTGCTATGAGGAACTCTGGAAACACCATATATTTT. Translated, it gives CSAMRNSGNTIYF.

This clonotype occurred a few times. The chain couples TRBV6-1 to TRBJ1-5; 9 nucleotides match TRBD1. Trimming took 4 bases from V and 6 from J; bases not matched to a gene: 7. Germline lookup yields CDR1 MNHNS and CDR2 SASEGT. This CDR3 is 15 amino acids long. The CDR3 DNA follows: TGTGCCAGCAGTGGAGGACAGGGGCCTAGTCAGCCCCAGCATTTT. Translated, it gives CASSGGQGPSQPQHF.

This clonotype counts as medium-sized (0.01 to 0.1%). V is TRBV29-1 and J is TRBJ1-1; TRBD1 is a possible D gene (5 bases). The CDR3 spans 11 residues. CDR1 SQVTM and CDR2 ANQGSEA come from the germline V gene. V was shortened by 8 bases and J by 11 bases, with 18 bases between the two germline ends. Here the CDR3 reads CSLGDRGRAFF. CDR3 nucleotides: TGCAGCCTAGGGGACCGAGGCCGGGCTTTCTTT. The whole variable domain, filled in from reference TRBV29-1 and TRBJ1-1, reads SAVISQKPSRDICQRGTSLTIQCQVDSQVTMMFWYRQQPGQSLTLIATANQGSEATYESGFVIDKFPISRPNLTFSTLTVSNMSPEDSSIYLCSLGDRGRAFFGQGTRLTVV.